The sequence of this T cell receptor (beta chain) was determined in a study of somatic mutations in cytotoxic T cells in rheumatoid arthritis. Overall study findings and caveats: The study found that the largest CD8+ clone exceeded 20% of CD8+ cells in about an eighth of the roughly 60 patients.

Per the study methods: Rarely, patient CD8+ clones larger than 1% corresponded to published virus-specific TCRB sequences. TCRdb keeps only in-frame clones here, not all; method: immunoSEQ multiplex PCR. That table supplies the V and J calls and clone size; D and trimming were determined from the DNA. This table has about 10,000 clones, around 81% appearing once. The CDR3 is made up of 16 amino acids. CDR1 and CDR2 (germline): MNHEY, SVGAGI. J gave up 3 bases and V 2 bases, and 6 bases lay outside the gene matches. Of note for this clone: Antigen unknown.

Flow cytometry was used to check the purity of CD4+ and CD8+ cells, which had been isolated by positive magnetic bead selection. The receptor was derived from an adult with rheumatoid arthritis. V usage is TRBV6-5 and J usage is TRBJ2-1; 8 positions match TRBD2. The sequenced material came from CD8+ T cells sorted from blood. CDR3 sequence reads: CASSYTSGGFYNEQFF. CDR3 coding DNA: TGTGCCAGCAGTTACACCAGCGGGGGCTTCTACAATGAGCAGTTCTTC.